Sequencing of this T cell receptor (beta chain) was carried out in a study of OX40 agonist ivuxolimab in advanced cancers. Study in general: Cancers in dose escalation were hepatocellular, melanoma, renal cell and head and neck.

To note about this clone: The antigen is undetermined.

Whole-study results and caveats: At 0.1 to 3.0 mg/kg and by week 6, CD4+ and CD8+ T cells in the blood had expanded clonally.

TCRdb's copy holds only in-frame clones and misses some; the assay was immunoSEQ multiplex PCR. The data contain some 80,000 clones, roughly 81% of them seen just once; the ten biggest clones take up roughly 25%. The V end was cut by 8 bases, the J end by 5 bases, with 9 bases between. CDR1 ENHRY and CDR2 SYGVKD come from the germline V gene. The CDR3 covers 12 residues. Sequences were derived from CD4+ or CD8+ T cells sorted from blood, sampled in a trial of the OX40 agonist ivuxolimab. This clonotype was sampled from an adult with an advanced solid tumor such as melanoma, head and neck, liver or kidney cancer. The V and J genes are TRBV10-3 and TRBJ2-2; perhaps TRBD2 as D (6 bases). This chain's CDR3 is CAIRLETGELFF. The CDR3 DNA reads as TGTGCCATCCGACTAGAAACCGGGGAGCTGTTTTTT.